These 28 T cell receptor beta chains originate from one sample sequenced in a study of T cell responses to AZD1222 COVID-19 vaccine. Sequencing used immunoSEQ multiplex PCR; TCRdb keeps in-frame clones, though not all of them. The sample yields tens of thousands of clones, roughly nine tenths seen once. The sample in question was peripheral blood, obtained on day 0 of AZD1222 vaccination. Every receptor here comes from an adult in good health.

The count of this clone is one. The J gene is TRBJ2-5, the V gene TRBV10-3, with 7 nucleotides matching TRBD1. The junction had 4 bases not matched to a gene; V was cut back by 6 bases and J by 3 bases. The CDR3 length is 13 residues. The V gene's germline CDR1 is ENHRY and CDR2 SYGVKD. DNA for the CDR3: TGTGCCATCAGGGCCGGGACAGAAGAGACCCAGTACTTC. This gives the protein CAIRAGTEETQYF.

The chain has TRBV12-3 or TRBV12-4 and TRBJ1-1; D is perhaps TRBD1 (6 bases). The CDR3 contains 13 residues. Trimming pared 6 bases from V and 4 bases from J, leaving 12 bases between. The CDR3 loop is CASSLGGSTEAFF. CDR3 bases: TGTGCCAGCAGCCTCGGGGGCAGCACTGAAGCTTTCTTT.

The genes are TRBV2 and TRBJ1-4; D uncertain. V shed 2 bases and J shed 7 bases, with 5 bases lying between them. The CDR3 runs to 12 residues. The germline gives CDR1 SNHLY, CDR2 FYNNEI. CDR3 DNA: TGTGCCAGCAGTGAATGGGGTGAAAAACTGTTTTTT. This sequence encodes CASSEWGEKLFF.

The J gene is TRBJ2-3, the V gene TRBV7-6, with D possibly matching TRBD2 (5 bases). V dropped 1 base and J dropped 2 bases, with 10 bases sitting between them. The CDR3 runs to 15 residues. CDR1 SGHVS and CDR2 FNYEAQ come from the germline V gene. CDR3 DNA: TGTGCCAGCAGCTTAGTAACGGGAAACACAGATACGCAGTATTTT. It yields the protein CASSLVTGNTDTQYF.

This chain links TRBV12-3 or TRBV12-4 with TRBJ1-1; D call uncertain. The V gene lost 8 bases and the J gene lost 5 bases, with 6 bases spanning the gap. The CDR3 consists of 10 residues. The CDR3 DNA is TGTGCCAGCCAAGATACTGAAGCTTTCTTT. Amino acids: CASQDTEAFF.

This sequence joins TRBV6-2 or TRBV6-3 and TRBJ2-1, with TRBD2 matching over 9 bases. The CDR3 is 14 residues long. Germline-derived CDR1 and CDR2 are MNHEY and SVGEGT. J gave up 5 bases and V 5 bases, and 4 bases lay outside the gene matches. The DNA for the CDR3 is TGTGCCAGCAGTGCTAGCGGGACCAACAATGAGCAGTTCTTC. It yields the protein CASSASGTNNEQFF.

The chain is built from TRBV14 and TRBJ2-2, with a possible D match to TRBD1 (6 bases). In germline, CDR1 is SGHDN, CDR2 FVKESK. The ends were cut back, 6 bases at V and 1 base at J, with 6 bases in the middle. The CDR3 is 13 residues long. The CDR3 here is CASRGQNTGELFF. The CDR3 nucleotides read TGTGCCAGCAGGGGACAGAACACCGGGGAGCTGTTTTTT.

This clone occurred a few times. The chain is built from TRBV21-1 and TRBJ2-7; the table assigns TRBD2, which was not confirmed against the DNA. TRBV21-1 is a documented pseudogene. This CDR3 has 14 residues. CDR3 coding DNA: TGTGCCAGCGGAGGGGTGGGCCGTACCTACGAGCAGTACTTC. This encodes CASGGVGRTYEQYF.

The chain links TRBV6-5 to TRBJ1-2; D call uncertain. The CDR3 runs to 14 residues. The germline V and J ends were trimmed by 5 bases and 0 bases, with 10 bases remaining between them. Per the germline V gene, CDR1 is MNHEY and CDR2 is SVGAGI. This chain's CDR3 is CASSPRTSNYGYTF. Here the CDR3 DNA reads TGTGCCAGCAGTCCCAGGACGTCTAACTATGGCTACACCTTC.

The CDR3 sequence is CASSLTGTMNTEAFF. In nucleotides, the CDR3 is TGCGCCAGCAGCTTGACCGGGACGATGAACACTGAAGCTTTCTTT. The chain has TRBV5-1 and TRBJ1-1; the D gene is possibly TRBD1 (5 bases). The CDR3 has 15 residues. V gave up 1 base and J gave up 0 bases, with 10 bases separating them. Germline values: CDR1 SGHRS, CDR2 YFSETQ.

The rearrangement links TRBV6-5 to TRBJ2-3, with 9 nucleotides matching TRBD1. The CDR3 sequence is 14 residues long. The V and J ends lost 5 bases and 11 bases, in that order; junction bases with no gene match: 11. CDR1 and CDR2 (germline): MNHEY, SVGAGI. CDR3 sequence: CASSQSTGTGKQYF. In nucleotides, the CDR3 is TGTGCCAGCAGTCAATCCACCGGGACAGGGAAGCAGTATTTT.

The chain's CDR3 is CASREQGGNQPQHF. The DNA for the CDR3 is TGTGCCAGTAGAGAACAGGGGGGCAATCAGCCCCAGCATTTT. The V gene is TRBV19, the J gene TRBJ1-5; TRBD1 aligns across 8 bases. Per the germline V gene, CDR1 is LNHDA and CDR2 is SQIVND (reference sequence). The V and J ends lost 6 bases and 2 bases, in that order; junction bases with no gene match: 3. The CDR3 consists of 14 residues.

The V and J genes are TRBV27 and TRBJ2-7; 10 bases agree with TRBD1. The ends lost 3 bases at V and 2 bases at J; junction bases unmatched: 4. CDR1 MNHEY and CDR2 SMNVEV come from the germline V gene (reference sequence). The CDR3 has 15 residues. CDR3 loop: CASSLGQGITYEQYF. The CDR3 coding sequence is TGTGCCAGCAGTTTGGGACAGGGGATTACCTACGAGCAGTACTTC.

The chain employs TRBV6-6 and TRBJ2-1, with 8 bases identical to TRBD2. The CDR3 is 15 amino acids. With 2 bases clipped from V and 4 bases from J, the junction kept 4 bases outside the gene matches. The germline gives CDR1 MNHNY, CDR2 SVGAGI (reference sequence). CDR3 region: CASSYHRGGYNEQFF. CDR3 DNA sequence: TGTGCCAGCAGTTACCACCGGGGGGGATACAATGAGCAGTTCTTC.

This clone has just one count. Other DNA sequences from this sample encode an identical CDR3 as well. The chain uses TRBV6-5 and TRBJ1-2, with TRBD1 matching 11 bases. The germline gives CDR1 MNHEY, CDR2 SVGAGI. With 0 bases clipped from V and 4 bases from J, the junction kept 4 bases outside the gene matches. The CDR3 covers 16 residues. The chain's CDR3 is CASSYSRTGGGYGYTF. DNA of the CDR3: TGTGCCAGCAGTTACTCGAGGACAGGGGGCGGCTATGGCTACACCTTC.

The chain links TRBV28 to TRBJ2-1; TRBD2 matches at 12 bases. Trimming removed 5 bases from V and 7 bases from J; junction bases left unmatched: 6. Germline CDR1 MDHEN, CDR2 SYDVKM. The CDR3 is 15 residues long. Here the CDR3 reads CASSPSSGGANEQFF. In DNA form, the CDR3 reads TGTGCCAGCAGTCCCTCTAGCGGGGGGGCGAATGAGCAGTTCTTC.

The chain combines TRBV6-5 with TRBJ2-7; D ambiguous. Trimming removed 0 bases from V and 3 bases from J, with 6 bases in between. This CDR3 spans 13 amino acids. CDR1 MNHEY and CDR2 SVGAGI come from the germline V gene. The CDR3 DNA sequence: TGTGCCAGCAGTTACTCGGCAGTCTACGAGCAGTACTTC. Its protein is CASSYSAVYEQYF.

This chain links TRBV29-1 with TRBJ2-7, with a weak D call TRBD2 (6 bases). Germline V gives CDR1 SQVTM, CDR2 ANQGSEA. V shed 7 bases and J shed 0 bases, with 19 bases lying between them. CDR3 size: 15 residues. The CDR3: CSAPRDFSSSYEQYF. DNA of the CDR3: TGCAGCGCTCCACGGGACTTCTCGAGCTCCTACGAGCAGTACTTC.

The chain carries TRBV12-3 or TRBV12-4 and TRBJ1-1; possibly TRBD1 for D (5 bases). Trimming stripped 8 bases from V and 0 bases from J, with 7 bases between. This CDR3 is 12 amino acids long. CDR3: CASRGVNTEAFF. CDR3 coding DNA: TGTGCCAGCCGGGGCGTGAACACTGAAGCTTTCTTT.

Only a few counts were recorded for this clone. The genes are TRBV7-9 and TRBJ1-1; weak D call: TRBD1 (6 bases). The length of the CDR3 is 13 residues. Germline CDR1 SEHNR, CDR2 FQNEAQ (reference sequence). Trimming shortened V by 3 bases and J by 6 bases, and 11 bases separated the two germline ends. This chain's CDR3 is CASSFTGFAEAFF. The CDR3 region has the DNA TGTGCCAGCAGCTTTACAGGGTTCGCTGAAGCTTTCTTT.

The rearrangement uses TRBV5-1 and TRBJ2-1, with 10 nucleotides matching TRBD1. The trim removed 5 bases at V and 4 bases at J, leaving 9 bases unmatched. In germline, CDR1 is SGHRS, CDR2 YFSETQ. The CDR3 consists of 16 residues. The CDR3 is CASRSLPGQGYNEQFF. For the CDR3, the DNA is TGCGCCAGCAGATCTCTACCGGGACAGGGGTACAATGAGCAGTTCTTC.

The chain carries TRBV20-1 and TRBJ1-2; no firm D call. Germline V gene lookup returns CDR1 DFQATT and CDR2 SNEGSKA (reference sequence). V lost 0 bases and J 5 bases, leaving 4 bases between the germline ends. The CDR3 is 11 residues long. The CDR3 DNA reads TGCAGTGCTAGAGACCTGTATGGCTACACCTTC. Translated: CSARDLYGYTF.

This chain links TRBV25-1 with TRBJ2-7; 10 bases are a match to TRBD1. Germline CDR1 MGHDK, CDR2 SYGVNS. The CDR3 is made up of 16 amino acids. The V and J ends lost 5 bases and 0 bases, in that order; junction bases with no gene match: 7. In DNA form, the CDR3 reads TGTGCCAGCAGTCCTCAGGACAGGGGGTACTCCTACGAGCAGTACTTC. Residues: CASSPQDRGYSYEQYF.

V gene TRBV28 combines with J gene TRBJ1-2; 8 bases are a match to TRBD1. From germline, CDR1 is MDHEN and CDR2 SYDVKM. J was trimmed by 2 bases and V by 6 bases; bases with no gene match: 14. The CDR3 is 17 residues long. The CDR3 region is CASRPRTGPNSNYGYTF. CDR3 sequence (DNA): TGTGCCAGCAGGCCTCGGACAGGGCCTAATTCGAACTATGGCTACACCTTC.

The chain uses TRBV7-2 and TRBJ2-5; 8 bases align to TRBD1. V was clipped by 5 bases and J by 0 bases; unmatched bases: 8. The CDR3 spans 16 residues. The germline gives CDR1 SGHTA, CDR2 FQGNSA. The CDR3 here is CASSPRTGFYQETQYF. CDR3 bases: TGTGCCAGCAGCCCTCGGACAGGGTTCTACCAAGAGACCCAGTACTTC.

This rearrangement joins TRBV7-9 to TRBJ1-1; 7 positions match TRBD1. Unmatched junction bases numbered 3, after V lost 4 bases and J lost 1 base. The CDR3 sequence is 14 residues long. The V gene's germline CDR1 is SEHNR and CDR2 FQNEAQ (reference sequence). The CDR3 bases are TGTGCCAGCAGCTCCGGGACAGCGAACACTGAAGCTTTCTTT. Translating gives CASSSGTANTEAFF.

V gene TRBV19 combines with J gene TRBJ1-5; D may be TRBD1 (5 bases). The CDR3 contains 15 residues. CDR1 is LNHDA and CDR2 is SQIVND in the germline V gene (reference sequence). V gave up 1 base and J gave up 1 base, with 8 bases separating them. The CDR3 sequence: CASSIGTLSNQPQHF. The CDR3 DNA sequence: TGTGCCAGTAGTATAGGGACATTAAGCAATCAGCCCCAGCATTTT.

J is TRBJ2-3 and V is TRBV16; 8 bases agree with TRBD1. The V gene end was trimmed by 0 bases and the J gene end by 3 bases; junction bases not matched to a gene: 5. The CDR3 covers 16 residues. Per the germline V gene, CDR1 is KGHSY and CDR2 is FQNENV. CDR3: CASSQSEDRETDTQYF. CDR3 coding DNA: TGTGCCAGCAGCCAATCGGAGGACAGGGAGACAGATACGCAGTATTTT.